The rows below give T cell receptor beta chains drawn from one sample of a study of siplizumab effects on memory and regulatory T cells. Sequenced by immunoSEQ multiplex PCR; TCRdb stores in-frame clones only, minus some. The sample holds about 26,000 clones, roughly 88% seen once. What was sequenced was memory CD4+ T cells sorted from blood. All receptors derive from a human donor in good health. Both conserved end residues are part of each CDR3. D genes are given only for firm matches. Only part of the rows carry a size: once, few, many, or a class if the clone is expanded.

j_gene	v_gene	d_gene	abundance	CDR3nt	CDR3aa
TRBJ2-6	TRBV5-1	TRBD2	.	TGCGCCAGCAGTTGGGGGGGCTCTGGGGCCAACGTCCTGACTTTC	CASSWGGSGANVLTF
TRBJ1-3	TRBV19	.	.	TGTGCCAGTAAGAGGAGCTCTGGAAACACCATATATTTT	CASKRSSGNTIYF
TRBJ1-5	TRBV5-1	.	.	TGCGCCAGCAGCTTGGTGTCAGGGCCAAATCAGCCCCAGCATTTT	CASSLVSGPNQPQHF
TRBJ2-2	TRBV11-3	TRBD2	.	TGTGCCAGCAGCCCGCGACTAGCTCTCGCCGGGGAGCTGTTTTTT	CASSPRLALAGELFF
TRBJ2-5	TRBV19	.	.	TGTGCCAGACAAGAGACAGGGGAGGGAGAGACCCAGTACTTC	CARQETGEGETQYF
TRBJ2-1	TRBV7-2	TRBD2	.	TGTGCCAGCAGCTACGCGACTAGCGGGAGACTTTATGAGCAGTTCTTC	CASSYATSGRLYEQFF
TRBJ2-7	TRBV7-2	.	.	TGTGCCAGCAGCTTAGATCCACGGGGCGAGCAGTACTTC	CASSLDPRGEQYF
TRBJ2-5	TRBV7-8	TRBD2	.	TGTGCCAGCAGCTTAGGACTAGCGGGAGCCCAAGAGACCCAGTACTTC	CASSLGLAGAQETQYF
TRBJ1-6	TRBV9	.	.	TGTGCCAGCAGCGAGCGAGCAGGGACAAACTCACCCCTCCACTTT	CASSERAGTNSPLHF
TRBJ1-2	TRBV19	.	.	TGTGCCAGTAGTATAGATGGGAGCTCTAGATCCCTTTATGGCTACACCTTC	CASSIDGSSRSLYGYTF
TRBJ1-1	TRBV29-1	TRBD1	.	TGCAGCGTTGAAGGAGGGGTTTACAGGGGGCGCGGGACTGAAGCTTTCTTT	CSVEGGVYRGRGTEAFF
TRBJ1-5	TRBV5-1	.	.	TGCGCCAGCAGCTTGGCCGGGGGACACCAGCCCCAGCATTTT	CASSLAGGHQPQHF
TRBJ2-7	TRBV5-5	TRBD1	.	TGTGCCAGCACCACTCTTCCGGGACAGGGGGCGGGAGAGCAGTACTTC	CASTTLPGQGAGEQYF
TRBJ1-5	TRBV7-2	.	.	TGTGCCAGCAGCTTAGGTGTTGCGGGGGCCCAACAGCCCCAGCATTTT	CASSLGVAGAQQPQHF
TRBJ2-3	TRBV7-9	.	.	TGTGCCAGCAGCCCTGGAGTAGATACGCAGTATTTT	CASSPGVDTQYF
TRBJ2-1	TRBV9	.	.	TGTGCCAGCAGCGTAGGTAGTGAGGGAATTGGTGGGAATGAGCAGTTCTTC	CASSVGSEGIGGNEQFF
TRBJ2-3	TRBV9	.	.	TGTGCCAGCAGCGCCACAGGGCGCGTGGATACGCAGTATTTT	CASSATGRVDTQYF
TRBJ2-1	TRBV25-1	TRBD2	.	TGTGCCAGCAGTGAAGGGGACTACCCATACAATGAGCAGTTCTTC	CASSEGDYPYNEQFF
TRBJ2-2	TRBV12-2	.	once	TGTGCAAGTCGCTCCAGCCCCTTGGGTTACGGGGAGCTGTTTTTT	CASRSSPLGYGELFF
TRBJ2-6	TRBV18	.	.	TGTGCCAGCTCACCAGGGGTTGGGGCCAACGTCCTGACTTTC	CASSPGVGANVLTF
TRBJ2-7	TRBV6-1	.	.	TGTGCCAGCAGTGAAAACAACGAGCAGTACTTC	CASSENNEQYF
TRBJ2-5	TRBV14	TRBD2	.	TGTGCCAGCAGCCAAGTCACACCCGGGACTAGCGGGGGCTGGACCCAGTACTTC	CASSQVTPGTSGGWTQYF
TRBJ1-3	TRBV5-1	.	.	TGCGCCAGCAGCCCAGATGCCGGATCTGGAAACACCATATATTTT	CASSPDAGSGNTIYF
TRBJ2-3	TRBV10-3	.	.	TGTGCCATCAGTGAGTCGGCAGATACGCAGTATTTT	CAISESADTQYF
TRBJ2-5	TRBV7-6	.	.	TGTGCCAGCAGCCAACAAGAGACCCAGTACTTC	CASSQQETQYF
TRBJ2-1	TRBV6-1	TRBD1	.	TGTGCCAGCAGTGAGGACAGGAGCTCCTACAATGAGCAGTTCTTC	CASSEDRSSYNEQFF
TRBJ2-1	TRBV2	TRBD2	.	TGTGCCAGCGTCCGGCAGGGACTAGCGGGAGGAGGGGAGCAGTTCTTC	CASVRQGLAGGGEQFF
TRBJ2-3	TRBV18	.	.	TGTGCCAGCTCCTCCGACGGACTCACCACAGATACGCAGTATTTT	CASSSDGLTTDTQYF
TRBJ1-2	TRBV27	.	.	TGTGCCAGCAGTGCCCCAGGGGTTCGCTATGGCTACACCTTC	CASSAPGVRYGYTF
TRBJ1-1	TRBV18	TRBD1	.	TGTGCCAGCTCAGCAATATCGGGACAGGGGATGAGGACTGAAGCTTTCTTT	CASSAISGQGMRTEAFF
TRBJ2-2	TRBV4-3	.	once	TGCGCCAGCAGCCTATCACCGTGGGGCCAGAACACCGGGGAGCTGTTTTTT	CASSLSPWGQNTGELFF
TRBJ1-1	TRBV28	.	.	TGTGCCAGCAGTTTCCAGACAGCTCAGGGGTCGAAAACTGTCTTT	CASSFQTAQGSKTVF
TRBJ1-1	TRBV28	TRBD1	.	TGTGCCAGCAGTTTAGGGGGGACAGGAGGGGGAAACACTGAAGCTTTCTTT	CASSLGGTGGGNTEAFF
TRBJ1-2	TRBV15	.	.	TGTGCCACCAGCACGGGACGTTCGGGCTATGGCTACACCTTC	CATSTGRSGYGYTF
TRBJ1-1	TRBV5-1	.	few	TGCGCCAGCAGCAAAGGGACGGGCGGAACTGAAGCTTTCTTT	CASSKGTGGTEAFF